This is a list of T cell receptor beta chains from one sample in a study of patients and donors after allogeneic stem cell transplantation. TCRdb recomputed calls from the RT-PCR reads with MiXCR, one row per CDR3 protein. The sample yields about a million distinct CDR3 sequences, roughly 18% seen once. Sequences were obtained from blood, either unsorted or a sorted T cell fraction (not recorded which). The receptors derive from a human donor who was either an allogeneic HSCT recipient or a stem cell or donor lymphocyte infusion donor (not recorded which). It is not recorded whose cells these are; they may come from a transplant donor. Each CDR3 is given with its conserved first and last residue. D genes are given only for firm matches. The size entry is marked missing in some rows and otherwise reads once, few, many or a size class.

d_call j_call v_call clone_size cdr3_nt cdr3_aa
. TRBJ1-1 TRBV5-6 . TGTGCCAGCAGAGCCGGGGGGACTGAAGCTTTCTTT CASRAGGTEAFF
TRBD1 TRBJ1-1 TRBV7-2 . TGTGCCAGCAGCCCCGGAGGGGACAGGGGATACACTGAAGCTTTCTTT CASSPGGDRGYTEAFF
. TRBJ2-7 TRBV12-3/TRBV12-4 many TGTGCCAGCAGCACCTTGAGGGAACAGTACTTC CASSTLREQYF
. TRBJ1-2 TRBV6-1 many TGTGCCAGCAGGGACGGACCTAACTATGGCTACACCTTC CASRDGPNYGYTF
. TRBJ1-5 TRBV6-1 few TGTGCCAGCAGTGTCATTGGTCCCCAGCATTTT CASSVIGPQHF
. TRBJ2-7 TRBV9 . TGTGCCAGCAGCTCACCTCTGAACCCTAGACCCTACGAGCAGTACTTC CASSSPLNPRPYEQYF
TRBD2 TRBJ2-1 TRBV7-2 . TGTGCCAGCGAGTTGCGCCTAGCGGGAGAGCAGTTCTTC CASELRLAGEQFF
. TRBJ1-1 TRBV7-9 . TGTGCCAGCAGCAACGGGGCTGAAGCTTTCTTT CASSNGAEAFF
TRBD2 TRBJ2-1 TRBV6-2/TRBV6-3 . TGTGCCAGCAGTAGACCACGGACTAGCGGGCCCAAGCTCAATGAGCAGTTCTTC CASSRPRTSGPKLNEQFF
. TRBJ2-5 TRBV12-3/TRBV12-4 . TGTGCCAGCAGTTGGGTCCCGAGGGAGACCCAGTACTTC CASSWVPRETQYF
. TRBJ1-1 TRBV20-1 few TGCAGTGCTGGACTAGGGGCCGACACTGAAGCTTTCTTT CSAGLGADTEAFF
. TRBJ2-1 TRBV2 few TGTGCCAGCAGTGAAGCGCTTAGAGGCGCCAATGAGCAGTTCTTC CASSEALRGANEQFF
. TRBJ2-5 TRBV4-1 . TGCGCCAGCAGCCAAGAAAGGGGCAGGAGTCAAGAGACCCAGTACTTC CASSQERGRSQETQYF
TRBD1 TRBJ1-1 TRBV11-1 . TGTGCCAGCAGCCGGACAGGGAAAATGGTAGAAGTTTTCTTT CASSRTGKMVEVFF
. TRBJ1-5 TRBV6-2/TRBV6-3 . TGTGCCAGCAGTTACTCGGGACGCAAACGTAATCAGCCCCAGCATTTT CASSYSGRKRNQPQHF
. TRBJ2-4 TRBV12-3/TRBV12-4 many TGTGCCAGCAGTTTACCGAAGATAGCCAAAAACATTCAGTACTTC CASSLPKIAKNIQYF
. TRBJ2-7 TRBV14 few TGTGCCAGCAGCCAAGGAGGGCCGGGAGAGCAGTACTTC CASSQGGPGEQYF
. TRBJ2-3 TRBV9 few TGTGCCAGCAGCGTAGATGGGGAAAGCACAGATACGCAGTATTTT CASSVDGESTDTQYF
. TRBJ2-7 TRBV5-1 . TGCGCCAGCAGCTTGGATGGCGGCAGGTACGAGCAGTACTTC CASSLDGGRYEQYF
TRBD1 TRBJ1-2 TRBV9 . TGTGCCAGCAGGGCCGGGACAGGGTTGAATGGCTACACCTTC CASRAGTGLNGYTF
. TRBJ2-3 TRBV15 . TGTGCCACCAGCAGAGATCCCCAGTTGATTGCAGATACGCAGTATTTT CATSRDPQLIADTQYF
. TRBJ2-1 TRBV20-1 . TGCAGTGCTAGGGCCCGGGACTTCCTTGACAATGAGCAGTTCTTC CSARARDFLDNEQFF
. TRBJ2-2 TRBV12-3/TRBV12-4 few TGTGCCAGCGCCGAGGAGGGCCGGACCGGGGAGCTGTTTTTT CASAEEGRTGELFF
. TRBJ2-1 TRBV3-1 many TGTGCCAGCAGCCTTAGCCGCCCCTCTTACAATGAGCAGTTCTTC CASSLSRPSYNEQFF
TRBD1 TRBJ1-1 TRBV30 . TGTGCCTGGATCCAGGGACAGCGGAAGTGGACTGAAGCTTTCTTT CAWIQGQRKWTEAFF
. TRBJ1-5 TRBV12-3/TRBV12-4 . TGTGCCAGCAGTCACCTAGTTAATCAGCCCCAGCATTTT CASSHLVNQPQHF
TRBD2 TRBJ2-7 TRBV5-1 many TGCGCCAGCTTCCAAGAGCGGGAGTCGGACGAGCAGTACTTC CASFQERESDEQYF
. TRBJ2-5 TRBV9 few TGTGCCAGCAGCGTAGTCGGAGGGTACCAAGAGACCCAGTACTTC CASSVVGGYQETQYF
. TRBJ2-3 TRBV19 . TGTGCCAGTAGAATCGGTGCAGGTTTTGATACGCAGTATTTT CASRIGAGFDTQYF
TRBD1 TRBJ1-1 TRBV6-2/TRBV6-3 . TGTGCCAGCAGTTACAATGGGACAGGGATCGTCACTGAAGCTTTCTTT CASSYNGTGIVTEAFF
TRBD1 TRBJ1-1 TRBV15 . TGTGCCACCAGGGTAAATACAGGGGAATTAGGCACTGAAGCTTTCTTT CATRVNTGELGTEAFF
. TRBJ1-1 TRBV7-2 few TGTGCCAGCAGCTTAGGAGGCAGGGGACGCACTGAAGCTTTCTTT CASSLGGRGRTEAFF
TRBD2 TRBJ2-7 TRBV4-1 . TGCGCCAGCAGCCAACCGACTAGCGGGAGGTCCTACGAGCAGTACTTC CASSQPTSGRSYEQYF
. TRBJ2-3 TRBV7-3 . TGTGCCAGCAGTTTTGGGGTAGGGGGGGCTACAGATACGCAGTATTTT CASSFGVGGATDTQYF
. TRBJ2-1 TRBV19 . TGTGCCAGTAGTATGTGGGGTCCGAACGACAATGAGCAGTTCTTC CASSMWGPNDNEQFF